The T cell receptor beta chain described here comes from a study of Ad26.COV2.S vaccination and SARS-CoV-2 variants. The method was immunoSEQ multiplex PCR; TCRdb's version includes in-frame clones alone and lacks a portion of them. The table includes 380,000 or so clones, 75% to 90% detected once. Treatment specified: about 20 received Ad26.COV2.S at low or high dose, single or two shots; five or six received placebo; per-sample allocation not given. Day 63 after the first vaccine or placebo injection was the time point for sampling. This receptor was identified in a person between 18 and 65 years old who received the Ad26.COV2.S COVID-19 vaccine or a placebo. Sequences were derived from peripheral blood, sampled in a trial of Ad26.COV2.S vaccine versus placebo.

CDR3 residues: CASKQQGINTEAFF. In DNA form, the CDR3 reads TGTGCCAGCAAACAACAGGGGATAAACACTGAAGCTTTCTTT. This chain joins TRBV28 and TRBJ1-1; 7 positions match TRBD1. Germline loops: CDR1 MDHEN, CDR2 SYDVKM. The CDR3 covers 14 residues. The V gene end was trimmed by 7 bases and the J gene end by 2 bases; junction bases not matched to a gene: 7.